This T cell receptor beta chain was recovered during a study of blood T cell repertoires in COVID-19. Study-level information: Some COVID-19 samples were acute and others convalescent; all came from the United States, Italy and Spain. T cells, B-cell-depleted T cells, or PBMCs supplied cDNA or gDNA.

In the authors' workflow: Estimation of nucleated cell counts was performed using reference gene primer amplification. Assay used: immunoSEQ multiplex PCR; TCRdb lists only in-frame clones, some missing. The DNA gave D and trimming, while V, J and clone size come from that table. The profile shows approximately 50,000 clones, 90% of them singletons. V shed 4 bases, J shed 4 bases, and the junction held 6 bases outside the gene matches. Germline-derived CDR1 and CDR2 are SGHDT and YYEEEE. The CDR3 covers 15 residues. What was sequenced was peripheral blood. The chain recombines TRBV5-6 with TRBJ2-2; 8 bases fit TRBD1. The receptor was derived from a man in his forties with acute or convalescent COVID-19. The CDR3 here is CASSGTGYSTGELFF. CDR3 nucleotides: TGTGCCAGCAGCGGGACAGGATATTCCACCGGGGAGCTGTTTTTT.